The 19 T cell receptor beta chains presented below share a single source sample, sequenced in a study of blood T cell repertoires in COVID-19 (TCRdb year 2020). The receptor library was made with the immunoSEQ multiplex PCR assay. TCRdb took this table from immuneACCESS and kept in-frame rearrangements with V and J called. Such tables lack part of the clones; where checked against another copy, unresolved V genes explain under half of the gap, and the rest is unexplained. The sample table records under 550,000 clones; about 90% of these occur just once. Roughly 0.76% of the sample is held by the ten biggest clonotypes. Specimen: peripheral blood. These TCRs come from a man between 18 and 35 years old with COVID-19, enrolled during active disease.

The chain has TRBV5-1 and TRBJ1-1, with D maybe TRBD1 (6 bases). Germline-derived CDR1 and CDR2 are SGHRS and YFSETQ. The CDR3 is made up of 14 amino acids. With 4 bases removed from V and 0 bases from J, the gap between germline ends came to 10 bases. The CDR3 reads CASSAGQMNTEAFF. The DNA for the CDR3 is TGCGCCAGCAGCGCCGGACAGATGAACACTGAAGCTTTCTTT. The whole variable domain, remainder taken from reference TRBV5-1 and TRBJ1-1, is KAGVTQTPRYLIKTRGQQVTLSCSPISGHRSVSWYQQTPGQGLQFLFEYFSETQRNKGNFPGRFSGRQFSNSRSEMNVSTLELGDSALYLCASSAGQMNTEAFFGQGTRLTVV.

In its sample, this clone was seen a few times. This chain connects TRBV7-9 to TRBJ2-1; D is unresolved. CDR1 SEHNR and CDR2 FQNEAQ come from the germline V gene (reference sequence). CDR3 length equals 17 residues. Between the trimmed V and J ends, which lost 4 bases and 0 bases, there was a span of 16 bases. CDR3 nucleotides: TGTGCCAGCAGCTCCCTTTTTGTGGGCAACTCCTACAATGAGCAGTTCTTC. Amino acids: CASSSLFVGNSYNEQFF.

The chain uses TRBV15 and TRBJ2-1; no reliable D call. CDR3 length equals 15 residues. Germline assignment: CDR1 LNHNV and CDR2 YYDKDF (reference sequence). V lost 3 bases and J lost 5, with 14 bases in between. CDR3 amino acids: CATSSSPSADNEQFF. The DNA for the CDR3 is TGTGCCACCAGCAGTTCCCCTTCGGCGGACAATGAGCAGTTCTTC.

The chain joins TRBV7-2 to TRBJ2-1; TRBD2 aligns across 8 bases. The CDR3 extends over 13 amino acids. V was clipped by 9 bases and J by 2 bases; unmatched bases: 3. Germline V gives CDR1 SGHTA, CDR2 FQGNSA. CDR3 nucleotide sequence: TGTGCCAGTTATAGCGGGACCTACAATGAGCAGTTCTTC. Protein sequence: CASYSGTYNEQFF.

The chain uses TRBV7-2 and TRBJ1-2; perhaps TRBD1 as D (5 bases). Germline V gene lookup returns CDR1 SGHTA and CDR2 FQGNSA. V dropped 6 bases and J dropped 4 bases, with 12 bases sitting between them. The length of the CDR3 is 13 residues. The CDR3, as DNA: TGTGCCAGCAGTAACCAGGGAATCTATGGCTACACCTTC. Its protein product is CASSNQGIYGYTF.

CDR3: CAISGGRLAGGSGELFF. CDR3 coding DNA: TGTGCCATCAGTGGAGGTCGGCTAGCGGGGGGGTCCGGGGAGCTGTTTTTT. The rearrangement links TRBV10-3 to TRBJ2-2; 12 bases match TRBD2. The germline V gene encodes CDR1 ENHRY and CDR2 SYGVKD. CDR3 size: 17 residues. Trimming at V came to 4 bases and at J to 6 bases, leaving 9 bases not matched to a gene.

V is TRBV5-1 and J is TRBJ1-1, with TRBD1 identical over 10 bases. The germline V gene has CDR1 SGHRS and CDR2 YFSETQ. With 3 bases clipped from V and 2 bases from J, the junction kept 4 bases outside the gene matches. The CDR3 spans 15 residues. CDR3 bases: TGCGCCAGCAGCTCGGGGACAGGGGAAAACACTGAAGCTTTCTTT. It is translated as CASSSGTGENTEAFF.

The chain recombines TRBV2 with TRBJ2-7; D is unresolved. The CDR3 covers 11 residues. Deletions cut 5 bases from V and 6 bases from J, with 8 bases between. Germline CDR1 and CDR2: SNHLY and FYNNEI. CDR3 nucleotide sequence: TGTGCCAGCAGTCCCCCCTTCGAGCAGTACTTC. Protein: CASSPPFEQYF.

The chain recombines TRBV7-9 with TRBJ1-4; 9 bases align to TRBD1. This CDR3 region has 13 residues. Germline assignment: CDR1 SEHNR and CDR2 FQNEAQ (reference sequence). After removal of 3 bases from V and 10 bases from J, the junction contained 3 bases not matched to a gene. The DNA of the CDR3 is TGTGCCAGCAGCTTCGTGGACAGGGGAAAACTGTTTTTT. It is translated as CASSFVDRGKLFF.

The chain recombines TRBV5-4 with TRBJ2-2; D is ambiguous. Germline CDR1 and CDR2: SGHNT and YYREEE (reference sequence). CDR3 size: 12 residues. Trimming took 4 bases from V and 7 from J, leaving 8 bases between them. This chain's CDR3 is CASSLEIGELFF. CDR3 coding DNA: TGTGCCAGCAGCCTAGAAATCGGGGAGCTGTTTTTT. Full variable domain (remainder filled in from reference TRBV5-4 and TRBJ2-2): ETGVTQSPTHLIKTRGQQVTLRCSSQSGHNTVSWYQQALGQGPQFIFQYYREEENGRGNFPPRFSGLQFPNYSSELNVNALELDDSALYLCASSLEIGELFFGEGSRLTVL.

CDR3 sequence (DNA): TGTGCCAGCAGTGAAGCGCTTCGGCTAGCGGGGGGCATAGATACGCAGTATTTT. The encoded protein is CASSEALRLAGGIDTQYF. The V and J genes are TRBV2 and TRBJ2-3; the match to TRBD2 covers 11 bases. CDR1 and CDR2 from the germline V gene are SNHLY and FYNNEI. Trimming at V came to 0 bases and at J to 5 bases, leaving 10 bases not matched to a gene. The CDR3 spans 18 residues.

The chain employs TRBV3-1 (or the pseudogene TRBV3-2) and TRBJ1-1, with D possibly TRBD1 on 5 matching bases. Germline CDR1 is LGHDT and CDR2 is YNNKEL (reference sequence). The CDR3 loop spans 13 amino acids. V lost 8 bases and J lost 3, with 13 bases in between. The CDR3 bases are TGTGCCAGCCGAGGCGCGGGGCACACTGAAGCTTTCTTT. Residues: CASRGAGHTEAFF.

V and J are TRBV6-6 and TRBJ1-2, with 7 nucleotides matching TRBD1. V was clipped by 10 bases and J by 2 bases; unmatched bases: 4. This CDR3 spans 12 amino acids. Per the germline V gene, CDR1 is MNHNY and CDR2 is SVGAGI (reference sequence). Written as DNA, the CDR3 is TGTGCCACTCAGGGGGTGAACTATGGCTACACCTTC. Protein sequence: CATQGVNYGYTF.

The chain has TRBV5-6 and TRBJ1-6; no reliable D call. From germline, CDR1 is SGHDT and CDR2 YYEEEE. V was cut by 0 bases and J by 7 bases, with 11 bases left in between. CDR3 length: 15 amino acids. The DNA for the CDR3 is TGTGCCAGCAGCTTGGCAGAAAAGTTAAATTCACCCCTCCACTTT. Protein product: CASSLAEKLNSPLHF.

V and J are TRBV7-2 and TRBJ2-5; 7 nucleotides line up with TRBD2. Germline V gene lookup returns CDR1 SGHTA and CDR2 FQGNSA. With 5 bases clipped from V and 2 bases from J, the junction kept 8 bases outside the gene matches. The CDR3 runs 15 residues. CDR3 protein: CASSRWLAEQETQYF. The CDR3 DNA is TGTGCCAGCAGCCGGTGGCTAGCGGAGCAAGAGACCCAGTACTTC.

The chain couples TRBV29-1 to TRBJ2-1, with 7 bases that match TRBD1. Germline values: CDR1 SQVTM, CDR2 ANQGSEA. V lost 1 base to trimming and J lost 8 bases; unmatched junction nucleotides: 11. The length of the CDR3 is 15 residues. The CDR3 bases are TGCAGCGTTGAAGTACGAGGGGGCAGAGATGATGAGCAGTTCTTC. Its protein is CSVEVRGGRDDEQFF.

The chain combines TRBV19 with TRBJ2-1, with 10 bases fitting TRBD2. V shed 2 bases and J 7 bases; nucleotides not matched to a gene: 5. This CDR3 is 15 amino acids long. Per the germline V gene, CDR1 is LNHDA and CDR2 is SQIVND (reference sequence). CDR3: CASSISGRDQNEQFF. The CDR3, as DNA: TGTGCCAGTAGTATAAGCGGGAGGGATCAGAATGAGCAGTTCTTC.

The chain has TRBV2 and TRBJ2-5; perhaps TRBD2 as D (6 bases). The germline V gene encodes CDR1 SNHLY and CDR2 FYNNEI. The CDR3 length is 13 residues. Trimming removed 6 bases at V and 2 bases at J, with 10 bases between. The CDR3: CASSLTSQETQYF. CDR3 DNA sequence: TGTGCCAGCAGCCTGACTAGTCAAGAGACCCAGTACTTC.

This chain links TRBV6-5 with TRBJ2-2; D is uncertain. The CDR3 is 15 residues long. V was trimmed by 0 bases and J by 5 bases, leaving 10 bases between them. CDR1 is MNHEY, CDR2 SVGAGI, per germline. This chain's CDR3 is CASSYSTRATGELFF. CDR3 DNA sequence: TGTGCCAGCAGTTACTCGACCAGAGCGACCGGGGAGCTGTTTTTT.